Listed here are 2 T cell receptor beta chains from one sample, sequenced in a study of cytomegalovirus exposure and HLA in healthy donors. Primers included in the PCR were 60 Vbeta and 13 Jbeta primers. The repertoire was sequenced with immunoSEQ multiplex PCR; TCRdb's copy has only in-frame clones and lacks some. Here the sample spans around 300,000 clones, roughly 90% being singletons. Material: PBMCs. The source is a woman between 18 and 29 years old in good health and CMV-seronegative.

The J gene is TRBJ1-1, the V gene TRBV7-8, with D unresolved. The germline V gene has CDR1 SGHVS and CDR2 FQNEAQ. CDR3 length: 13 amino acids. Trimming took 5 bases from V and 1 from J, leaving 8 bases between them. The CDR3 DNA sequence: TGTGCCAGCAGCATACAAAAGAACACTGAAGCTTTCTTT. Translation gives CASSIQKNTEAFF.

The rearrangement uses TRBV15 and TRBJ1-2; 9 bases fit TRBD1. The CDR3 is 14 residues long. Germline values: CDR1 LNHNV, CDR2 YYDKDF (reference sequence). Germline trimming cut 0 bases from V and 8 bases from J; bases unmatched to any gene: 4. The CDR3 reads CATSRDRQGDGYTF. The CDR3 bases are TGTGCCACCAGCAGAGATAGACAGGGGGACGGCTACACCTTC.